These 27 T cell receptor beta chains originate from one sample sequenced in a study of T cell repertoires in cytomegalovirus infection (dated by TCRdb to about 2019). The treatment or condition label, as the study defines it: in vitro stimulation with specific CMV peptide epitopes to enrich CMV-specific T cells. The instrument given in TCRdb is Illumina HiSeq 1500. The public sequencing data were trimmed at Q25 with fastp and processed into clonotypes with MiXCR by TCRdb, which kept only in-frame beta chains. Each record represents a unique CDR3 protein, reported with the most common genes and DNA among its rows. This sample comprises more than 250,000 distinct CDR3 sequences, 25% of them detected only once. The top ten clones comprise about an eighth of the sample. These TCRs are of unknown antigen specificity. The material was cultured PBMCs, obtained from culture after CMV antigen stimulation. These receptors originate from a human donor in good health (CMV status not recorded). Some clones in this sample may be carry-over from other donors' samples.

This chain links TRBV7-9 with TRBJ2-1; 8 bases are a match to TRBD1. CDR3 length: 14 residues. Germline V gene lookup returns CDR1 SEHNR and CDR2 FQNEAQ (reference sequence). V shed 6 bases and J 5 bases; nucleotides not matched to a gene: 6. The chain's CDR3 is CASSRTGYDNEQFF. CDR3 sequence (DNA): TGTGCCAGCAGTCGGACAGGGTACGACAATGAGCAGTTCTTC.

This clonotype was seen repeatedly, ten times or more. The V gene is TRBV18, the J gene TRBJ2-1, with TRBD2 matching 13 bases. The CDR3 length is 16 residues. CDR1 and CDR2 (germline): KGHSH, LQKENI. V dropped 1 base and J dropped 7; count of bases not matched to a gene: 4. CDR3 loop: CASSPRLAGGRNEQFF. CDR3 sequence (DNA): TGTGCCAGCTCACCACGACTAGCGGGAGGTCGAAATGAGCAGTTCTTC.

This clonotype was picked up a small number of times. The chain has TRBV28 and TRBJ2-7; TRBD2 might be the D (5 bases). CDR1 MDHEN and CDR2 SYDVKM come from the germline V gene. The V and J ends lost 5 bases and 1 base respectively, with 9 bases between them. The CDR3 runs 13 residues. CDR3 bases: TGTGCCAGCAGTCCACTAGATTCCTACGAGCAGTACTTC. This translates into CASSPLDSYEQYF.

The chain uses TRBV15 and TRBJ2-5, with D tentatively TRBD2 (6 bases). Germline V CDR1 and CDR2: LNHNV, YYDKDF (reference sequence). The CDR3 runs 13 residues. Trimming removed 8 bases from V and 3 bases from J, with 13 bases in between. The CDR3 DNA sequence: TGTGCCACCCGGAGGGGCGCGGAAGAGACCCAGTACTTC. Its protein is CATRRGAEETQYF.

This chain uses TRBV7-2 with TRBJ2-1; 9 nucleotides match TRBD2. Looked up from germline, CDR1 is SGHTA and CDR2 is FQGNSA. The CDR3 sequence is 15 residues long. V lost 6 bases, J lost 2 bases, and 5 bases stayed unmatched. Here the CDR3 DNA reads TGTGCCAGCAGGAGGGCGGGAGGGCCCTACAATGAGCAGTTCTTC. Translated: CASRRAGGPYNEQFF.

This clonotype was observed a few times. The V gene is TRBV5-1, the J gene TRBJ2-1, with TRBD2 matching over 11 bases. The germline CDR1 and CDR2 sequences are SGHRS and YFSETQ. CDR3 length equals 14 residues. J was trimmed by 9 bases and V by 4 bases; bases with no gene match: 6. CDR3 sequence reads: CASSASGTSGEQFF. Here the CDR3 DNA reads TGCGCCAGCAGCGCATCCGGGACTAGCGGTGAGCAGTTCTTC.

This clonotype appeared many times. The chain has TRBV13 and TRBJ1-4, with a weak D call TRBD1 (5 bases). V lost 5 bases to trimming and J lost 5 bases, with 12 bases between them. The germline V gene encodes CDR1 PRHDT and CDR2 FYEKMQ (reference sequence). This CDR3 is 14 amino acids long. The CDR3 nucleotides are TGTGCCAGCAGCCTACAACACAGGAATGAAAAACTGTTTTTT. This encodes CASSLQHRNEKLFF. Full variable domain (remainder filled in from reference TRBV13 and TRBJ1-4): AAGVIQSPRHLIKEKRETATLKCYPIPRHDTVYWYQQGPGQDPQFLISFYEKMQSDKGSIPDRFSAQQFSDYHSELNMSSLELGDSALYFCASSLQHRNEKLFFGSGTQLSVL.

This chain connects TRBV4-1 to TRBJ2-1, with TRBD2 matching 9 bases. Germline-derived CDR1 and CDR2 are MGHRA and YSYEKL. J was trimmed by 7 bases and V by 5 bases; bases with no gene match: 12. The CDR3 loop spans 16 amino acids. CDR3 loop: CASSISIAGVWNEQFF. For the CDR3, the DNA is TGCGCCAGCAGCATATCCATAGCGGGAGTGTGGAATGAGCAGTTCTTC.

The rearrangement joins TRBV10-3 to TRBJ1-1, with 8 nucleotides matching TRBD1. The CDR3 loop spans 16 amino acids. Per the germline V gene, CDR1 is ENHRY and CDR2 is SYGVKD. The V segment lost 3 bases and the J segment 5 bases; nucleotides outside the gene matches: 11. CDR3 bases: TGTGCCATCAGTGAAAGGCAGGGGGCGTTTGGGACTGAAGCTTTCTTT. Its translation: CAISERQGAFGTEAFF.

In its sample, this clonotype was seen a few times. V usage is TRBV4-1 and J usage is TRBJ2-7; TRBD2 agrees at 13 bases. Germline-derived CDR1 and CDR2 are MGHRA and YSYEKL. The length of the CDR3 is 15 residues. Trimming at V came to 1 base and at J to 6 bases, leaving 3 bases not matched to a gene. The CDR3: CASSQVWTSGSEQYV. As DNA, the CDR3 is TGCGCCAGCAGCCAAGTGTGGACTAGCGGGAGCGAGCAGTACGTC.

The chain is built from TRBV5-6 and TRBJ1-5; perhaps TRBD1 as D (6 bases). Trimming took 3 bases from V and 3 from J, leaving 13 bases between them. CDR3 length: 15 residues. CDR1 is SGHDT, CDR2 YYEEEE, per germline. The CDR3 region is CASSYSGGDNQPQHF. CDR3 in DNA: TGTGCCAGCAGCTATAGCGGGGGCGACAATCAGCCCCAGCATTTT.

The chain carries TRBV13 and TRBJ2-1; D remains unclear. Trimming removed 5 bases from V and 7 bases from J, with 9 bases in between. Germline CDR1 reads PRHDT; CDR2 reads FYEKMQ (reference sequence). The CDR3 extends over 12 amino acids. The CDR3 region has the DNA TGTGCCAGCAGCCTAACTCTGAATGAGCAGTTCTTC. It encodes CASSLTLNEQFF.

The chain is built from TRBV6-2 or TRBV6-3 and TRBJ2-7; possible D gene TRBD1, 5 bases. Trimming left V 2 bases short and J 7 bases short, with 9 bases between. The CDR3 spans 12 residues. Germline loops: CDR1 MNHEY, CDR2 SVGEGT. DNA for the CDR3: TGTGCCAGCAGTTACGCAGGGTTGGAGCAGTACGTC. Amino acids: CASSYAGLEQYV.

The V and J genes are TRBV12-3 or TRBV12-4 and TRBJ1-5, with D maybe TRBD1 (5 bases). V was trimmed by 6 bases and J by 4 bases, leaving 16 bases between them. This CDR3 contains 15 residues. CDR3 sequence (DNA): TGTGCCAGCAGCCCGGGGTGGGCAGGGAATCAGCCCCAGCATTTT. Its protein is CASSPGWAGNQPQHF.

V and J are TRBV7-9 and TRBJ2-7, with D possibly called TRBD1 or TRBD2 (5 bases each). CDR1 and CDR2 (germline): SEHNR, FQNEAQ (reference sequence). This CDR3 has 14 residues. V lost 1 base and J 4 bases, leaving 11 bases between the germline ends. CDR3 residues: CASSLGRVAYEQYF. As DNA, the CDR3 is TGTGCCAGCAGCTTAGGCAGGGTAGCGTACGAGCAGTACTTC.

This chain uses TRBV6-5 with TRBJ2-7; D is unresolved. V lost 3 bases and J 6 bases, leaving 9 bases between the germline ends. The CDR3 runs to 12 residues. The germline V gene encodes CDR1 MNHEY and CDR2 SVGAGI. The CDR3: CASSYTGVEQYF. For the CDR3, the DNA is TGTGCCAGCAGTTATACTGGTGTCGAGCAGTACTTC.

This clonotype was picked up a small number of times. DNA of the CDR3: TGTGCCTCTTCAGGGCGAGCCCTTTCCTACAATGAGCAGTTCTTC. Translating gives CASSGRALSYNEQFF. The V call is TRBV7-2, the J call TRBJ2-1; weak D call: TRBD1 (5 bases). Per the germline V gene, CDR1 is SGHTA and CDR2 is FQGNSA. CDR3 length: 15 residues. V gave up 11 bases and J gave up 1 base, with 18 bases separating them.

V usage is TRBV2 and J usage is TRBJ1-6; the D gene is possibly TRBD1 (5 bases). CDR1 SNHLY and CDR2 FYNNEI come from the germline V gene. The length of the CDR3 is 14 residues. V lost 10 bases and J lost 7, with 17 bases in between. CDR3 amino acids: CATQLGTANSPLHF. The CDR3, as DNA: TGTGCCACCCAGCTAGGGACGGCCAATTCACCCCTCCACTTT. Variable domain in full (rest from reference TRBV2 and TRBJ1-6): EPEVTQTPSHQVTQMGQEVILRCVPISNHLYFYWYRQILGQKVEFLVSFYNNEISEKSEIFDDQFSVERPDGSNFTLKIRSTKLEDSAMYFCATQLGTANSPLHFGNGTRLTVT.

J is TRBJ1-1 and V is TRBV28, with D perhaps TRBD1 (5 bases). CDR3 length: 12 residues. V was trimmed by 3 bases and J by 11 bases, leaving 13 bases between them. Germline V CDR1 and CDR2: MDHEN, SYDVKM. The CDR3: CASSLGTPGAFF. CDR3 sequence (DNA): TGTGCCAGCAGTTTGGGGACGCCGGGCGCTTTCTTT.

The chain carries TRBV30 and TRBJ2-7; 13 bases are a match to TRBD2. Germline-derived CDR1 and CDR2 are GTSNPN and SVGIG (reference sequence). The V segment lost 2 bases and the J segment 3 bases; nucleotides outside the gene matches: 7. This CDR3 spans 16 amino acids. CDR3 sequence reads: CAWSLGLAGSSYEQYF. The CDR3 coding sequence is TGTGCCTGGAGTTTGGGACTAGCGGGATCAAGCTACGAGCAGTACTTC.

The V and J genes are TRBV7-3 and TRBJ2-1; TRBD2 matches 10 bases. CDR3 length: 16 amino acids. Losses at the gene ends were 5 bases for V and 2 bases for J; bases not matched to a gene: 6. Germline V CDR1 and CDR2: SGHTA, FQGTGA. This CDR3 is CASSPRGLATYNEQFF. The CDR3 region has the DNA TGTGCCAGCAGCCCCAGGGGACTAGCGACCTACAATGAGCAGTTCTTC.

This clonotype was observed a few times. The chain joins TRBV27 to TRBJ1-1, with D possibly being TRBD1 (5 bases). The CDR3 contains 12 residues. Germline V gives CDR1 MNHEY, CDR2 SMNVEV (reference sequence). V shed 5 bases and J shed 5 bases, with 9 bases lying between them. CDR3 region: CASSNGGTEAFF. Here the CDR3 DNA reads TGTGCCAGCAGTAACGGGGGAACTGAAGCTTTCTTT.

CDR3 DNA: TGTGCCAGCAGTTATGAGACAGGGGCCTACTATGGCTACACCTTC. This translates into CASSYETGAYYGYTF. V usage is TRBV28 and J usage is TRBJ1-2; 8 bases map to TRBD1. Germline lookup yields CDR1 MDHEN and CDR2 SYDVKM. CDR3 length: 15 residues. Trimming at V came to 4 bases and at J to 3 bases, leaving 7 bases not matched to a gene.

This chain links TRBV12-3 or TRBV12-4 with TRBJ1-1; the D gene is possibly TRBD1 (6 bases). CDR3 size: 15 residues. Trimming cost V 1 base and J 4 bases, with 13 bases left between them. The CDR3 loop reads CASSLVGAGTTEAFF. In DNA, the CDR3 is TGTGCCAGCAGTTTAGTGGGGGCGGGAACCACTGAAGCTTTCTTT.

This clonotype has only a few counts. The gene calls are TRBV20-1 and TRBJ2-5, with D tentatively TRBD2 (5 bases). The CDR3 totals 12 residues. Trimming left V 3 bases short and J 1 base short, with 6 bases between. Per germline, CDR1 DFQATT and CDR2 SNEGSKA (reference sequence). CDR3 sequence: CSARDFQETQYF. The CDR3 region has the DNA TGCAGTGCTAGGGACTTCCAAGAGACCCAGTACTTC.

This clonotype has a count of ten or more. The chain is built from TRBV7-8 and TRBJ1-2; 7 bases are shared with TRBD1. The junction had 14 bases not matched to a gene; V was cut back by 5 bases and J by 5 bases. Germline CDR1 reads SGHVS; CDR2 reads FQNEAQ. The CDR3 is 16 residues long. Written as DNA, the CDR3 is TGTGCCAGCAGCACCCGAGGCCAGGGACAGCCGTATGGCTACACCTTC. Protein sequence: CASSTRGQGQPYGYTF.

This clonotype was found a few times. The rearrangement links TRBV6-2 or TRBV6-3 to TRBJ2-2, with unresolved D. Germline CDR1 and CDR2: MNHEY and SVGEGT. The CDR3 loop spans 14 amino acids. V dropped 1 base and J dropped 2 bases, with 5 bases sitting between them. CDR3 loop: CASSYYSNTGELFF. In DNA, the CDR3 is TGTGCCAGCAGTTACTATTCTAACACCGGGGAGCTGTTTTTT.